The 31 T cell receptor beta chains below all came from one sample that was sequenced in a study of shared T cell receptors in the human thymus. The method was immunoSEQ multiplex PCR; TCRdb's version includes in-frame clones alone and lacks a portion of them. The table includes about 400,000 clones, 85% to 95% detected once. The specimen was thymocytes. The receptors stem from a human donor.

V and J are TRBV30 and TRBJ2-5; D is possibly TRBD1 or TRBD2 (5 bases each). The germline gives CDR1 GTSNPN, CDR2 SVGIG (reference sequence). Trimming shortened V by 3 bases and J by 1 base, and 15 bases separated the two germline ends. This CDR3 is built from 15 residues. The CDR3 protein is CAWSASGPLQETQYF. The CDR3 DNA reads as TGTGCCTGGAGCGCTTCGGGACCCCTCCAAGAGACCCAGTACTTC.

For this clone: This same CDR3 is encoded by further DNA sequences in the sample. This chain links TRBV15 with TRBJ1-5, with TRBD1 matching 8 bases. CDR3 length: 14 residues. CDR1 and CDR2 from the germline V gene are LNHNV and YYDKDF (reference sequence). V lost 3 bases to trimming and J lost 2 bases; unmatched junction nucleotides: 0. The CDR3 is CATSRTGGNQPQHF. In DNA form, the CDR3 reads TGTGCCACCAGCAGGACAGGGGGCAATCAGCCCCAGCATTTT.

This chain links TRBV5-1 with TRBJ2-7; weak D call: TRBD2 (6 bases). V lost 7 bases to trimming and J lost 4 bases, with 15 bases between them. The CDR3 totals 13 residues. Germline loops: CDR1 SGHRS, CDR2 YFSETQ. CDR3 DNA: TGCGCCAGCGGCGGGGCAAGGGAGTACGAGCAGTACTTC. Translated, it gives CASGGAREYEQYF.

The chain joins TRBV29-1 to TRBJ2-5; D perhaps matches TRBD2 (5 bases). V lost 7 bases to trimming and J lost 4 bases, with 10 bases between them. The CDR3 loop spans 11 amino acids. Per the germline V gene, CDR1 is SQVTM and CDR2 is ANQGSEA. CDR3 DNA sequence: TGCAGCGCCCGAGGAGGAGAGACCCAGTACTTC. Translated, it gives CSARGGETQYF.

This chain uses TRBV25-1 with TRBJ2-3; 8 bases are a match to TRBD2. The ends lost 2 bases at V and 2 bases at J; junction bases unmatched: 9. CDR3 length equals 17 residues. Looked up from germline, CDR1 is MGHDK and CDR2 is SYGVNS. DNA for the CDR3: TGTGCCAGCAGTGAAGGAGGTAGCGGGACTACCACAGATACGCAGTATTTT. Translated: CASSEGGSGTTTDTQYF. The variable domain in full, with the rest retrieved from reference TRBV25-1 and TRBJ2-3, is EADIYQTPRYLVIGTGKKITLECSQTMGHDKMYWYQQDPGMELHLIHYSYGVNSTEKGDLSSESTVSRIRTEHFPLTLESARPSHTSQYLCASSEGGSGTTTDTQYFGPGTRLTVL.

The gene calls are TRBV27 and TRBJ2-7, with 10 nucleotides matching TRBD1. J was trimmed by 2 bases and V by 8 bases; bases with no gene match: 12. In germline, CDR1 is MNHEY, CDR2 SMNVEV (reference sequence). The CDR3 runs 16 residues. CDR3 in DNA: TGTGCCAGCTCTGATCAACGGGACAGGGGAACCTACGAGCAGTACTTC. Its protein is CASSDQRDRGTYEQYF.

This chain connects TRBV6-6 to TRBJ2-6; D is uncertain. Germline lookup yields CDR1 MNHNY and CDR2 SVGAGI (reference sequence). V lost 8 bases, J lost 2 bases, and 10 bases lay in between. The CDR3 extends over 14 amino acids. The CDR3 protein is CASYSRTGANVLTF. The CDR3 bases are TGTGCCAGCTACTCGAGGACTGGGGCCAACGTCCTGACTTTC.

The J gene is TRBJ2-5, the V gene TRBV7-2; D gene unclear. Germline CDR1 and CDR2: SGHTA and FQGNSA. V lost 5 bases and J lost 12, with 22 bases in between. The CDR3 is 14 residues long. The CDR3 spells CASSPTRPYTKKYF. CDR3 nucleotide sequence: TGTGCCAGCAGCCCCACGCGGCCCTATACGAAGAAGTACTTC.

The chain combines TRBV28 with TRBJ2-1; the D is unclear. V shed 10 bases and J shed 1 base, with 8 bases lying between them. CDR1 is MDHEN, CDR2 SYDVKM, per germline. The CDR3 contains 12 residues. CDR3 DNA: TGTGCCACATCTTTGTCCTACAATGAGCAGTTCTTC. Its protein is CATSLSYNEQFF. Complete variable domain (other parts from reference TRBV28 and TRBJ2-1): DVKVTQSSRYLVKRTGEKVFLECVQDMDHENMFWYRQDPGLGLRLIYFSYDVKMKEKGDIPEGYSVSREKKERFSLILESASTNQTSMYLCATSLSYNEQFFGPGTRLTVL.

This clone was picked up one time. The chain is built from TRBV27 and TRBJ2-1; D is perhaps TRBD1 (6 bases). Germline V gives CDR1 MNHEY, CDR2 SMNVEV (reference sequence). The CDR3 contains 15 residues. Trimming took 5 bases from V and 1 from J, leaving 12 bases between them. The CDR3 nucleotides read TGTGCCAGCAGTCCAACAGGGCCTTCCTACAATGAGCAGTTCTTC. This encodes CASSPTGPSYNEQFF.

This clone was counted between two and nine times. The chain combines TRBV28 with TRBJ1-1; D not certain. The CDR3 consists of 13 residues. Germline loops: CDR1 MDHEN, CDR2 SYDVKM. V was shortened by 6 bases and J by 0 bases, with 8 bases between the two germline ends. The CDR3, as DNA: TGTGCCAGCAGCCATGGGATGAACACTGAAGCTTTCTTT. It encodes CASSHGMNTEAFF. The entire variable domain, with the rest obtained from reference TRBV28 and TRBJ1-1, is as follows: DVKVTQSSRYLVKRTGEKVFLECVQDMDHENMFWYRQDPGLGLRLIYFSYDVKMKEKGDIPEGYSVSREKKERFSLILESASTNQTSMYLCASSHGMNTEAFFGQGTRLTVV.

This clone has a single count. The V call is TRBV10-2, the J call TRBJ2-2; the match to TRBD2 covers 7 bases. The germline V gene encodes CDR1 WSHSY and CDR2 SAAADI. V lost 8 bases, J lost 7 bases, and 4 bases stayed unmatched. The length of the CDR3 is 12 residues. The CDR3, as DNA: TGCGCCAGCCCCGGGGGGAGCGGGGAGCTGTTTTTT. It translates to CASPGGSGELFF.

The chain joins TRBV6-1 to TRBJ2-2; maybe TRBD2 (5 bases). Germline CDR1 and CDR2: MNHNS and SASEGT. This CDR3 has 13 amino acids. Trimming removed 10 bases at V and 1 base at J, with 10 bases between. CDR3 sequence reads: CAITRVNTGELFF. Written as DNA, the CDR3 is TGTGCCATCACTAGGGTGAACACCGGGGAGCTGTTTTTT.

A single count supports this clone. This rearrangement joins TRBV9 to TRBJ2-5; no definite D call. The last part of the DNA fits TRBJ2-7 better; the J call may be wrong. The germline V gene has CDR1 SGDLS and CDR2 YYNGEE. The CDR3 is 10 amino acids. Here the CDR3 reads CASSKHEQYF. CDR3 nucleotide sequence: TGTGCCAGCAGCAAACACGAGCAGTACTTC.

The chain has TRBV9 and TRBJ2-1; 9 nucleotides match TRBD2. Germline V gene lookup returns CDR1 SGDLS and CDR2 YYNGEE. This CDR3 contains 18 residues. The ends lost 5 bases at V and 0 bases at J; junction bases unmatched: 12. This chain's CDR3 is CASSNPGLASTSYNEQFF. The CDR3 DNA is TGTGCCAGCAGTAACCCGGGACTAGCCTCTACCTCCTACAATGAGCAGTTCTTC.

This rearrangement joins TRBV14 to TRBJ2-2, with 11 positions matching TRBD1. The CDR3 has 17 amino acids. Trimming took 0 bases from V and 7 from J; bases not matched to a gene: 7. The germline gives CDR1 SGHDN, CDR2 FVKESK. The CDR3 DNA reads as TGTGCCAGCAGCCAAGATCAGGACAGGGGGCGCGGCGGGGAGCTGTTTTTT. Translated: CASSQDQDRGRGGELFF.

The chain recombines TRBV15 with TRBJ2-6, with TRBD1 as a possible D gene (6 bases). The V gene's germline CDR1 is LNHNV and CDR2 YYDKDF (reference sequence). This CDR3 has 20 residues. The V gene lost 2 bases and the J gene lost 0 bases, with 20 bases spanning the gap. The DNA for the CDR3 is TGTGCCACCAGCAGAACTAAAAAACAGGGTCCCTACTCTGGGGCCAACGTCCTGACTTTC. The encoded protein is CATSRTKKQGPYSGANVLTF.

The CDR3, as DNA: TGCGCCAGCAGCCCAGCGCCGACAGGACTGCCATACAATGAGCAGTTCTTC. Its translation is CASSPAPTGLPYNEQFF. This sequence joins TRBV4-1 and TRBJ2-1; tentative D call: TRBD1 (6 bases). The CDR3 length is 17 residues. V dropped 4 bases and J dropped 4 bases, with 20 bases sitting between them. Germline assignment: CDR1 MGHRA and CDR2 YSYEKL.

The V call is TRBV9, the J call TRBJ2-3; 10 bases match TRBD1. Trimming at V came to 0 bases and at J to 2 bases, leaving 3 bases not matched to a gene. The germline V gene encodes CDR1 SGDLS and CDR2 YYNGEE. This CDR3 has 16 residues. Here the CDR3 reads CASSVGGTGVTDTQYF. The CDR3 DNA is TGTGCCAGCAGCGTAGGGGGGACAGGGGTCACAGATACGCAGTATTTT. Based on the CDR3 plus reference TRBV9 and TRBJ2-3, the full variable domain is DSGVTQTPKHLITATGQRVTLRCSPRSGDLSVYWYQQSLDQGLQFLIQYYNGEERAKGNILERFSAQQFPDLHSELNLSSLELGDSALYFCASSVGGTGVTDTQYFGPGTRLTVL.

The chain combines TRBV7-9 with TRBJ2-7, with D uncertain. V was pared by 0 bases and J by 0 bases, with 9 bases between. CDR1 and CDR2 (germline): SEHNR, FQNEAQ (reference sequence). The CDR3 has 15 residues. DNA for the CDR3: TGTGCCAGCAGCTTAGCAGGAATCAACTCCTACGAGCAGTACTTC. This translates into CASSLAGINSYEQYF. The full variable domain, completed using reference TRBV7-9 and TRBJ2-7, is DTGVSQNPRHKITKRGQNVTFRCDPISEHNRLYWYRQTLGQGPEFLTYFQNEAQLEKSRLLSDRFSAERPKGSFSTLEIQRTEQGDSAMYLCASSLAGINSYEQYFGPGTRLTVT.

V is TRBV2 and J is TRBJ2-1; D gene unclear. This CDR3 has 17 amino acids. Germline V gives CDR1 SNHLY, CDR2 FYNNEI. V gave up 6 bases and J gave up 0 bases, with 18 bases separating them. CDR3 DNA: TGTGCCAGCAGGGGTAGCACTCCCCCGAGCTCCTACAATGAGCAGTTCTTC. Amino acids: CASRGSTPPSSYNEQFF. Based on the CDR3 plus reference TRBV2 and TRBJ2-1, the full variable domain is EPEVTQTPSHQVTQMGQEVILRCVPISNHLYFYWYRQILGQKVEFLVSFYNNEISEKSEIFDDQFSVERPDGSNFTLKIRSTKLEDSAMYFCASRGSTPPSSYNEQFFGPGTRLTVL.

V usage is TRBV4-1 and J usage is TRBJ2-5; unclear D gene. With 0 bases removed from V and 2 bases from J, the gap between germline ends came to 10 bases. The CDR3 has 15 residues. Germline loops: CDR1 MGHRA, CDR2 YSYEKL. CDR3 sequence reads: CASSQEDLIQETQYF. In DNA, the CDR3 is TGCGCCAGCAGCCAAGAGGATTTAATACAAGAGACCCAGTACTTC.

This chain uses TRBV21-1 with TRBJ2-3; the D segment call TRBD1 is taken from the table without a DNA check. TRBV21-1 is marked as a pseudogene. The CDR3 sequence is 15 residues long. CDR3 nucleotide sequence: TGTGCCAGCAGCAAAGAGGGACAGGGGCCAGATACGCAGTATTTT. As protein: CASSKEGQGPDTQYF.

The chain recombines TRBV5-4 with TRBJ1-5, with a tentative D call TRBD1 (5 bases). The germline CDR1 and CDR2 sequences are SGHNT and YYREEE (reference sequence). The CDR3 is 17 residues long. The V end was cut by 7 bases, the J end by 2 bases, with 22 bases between. Here the CDR3 reads CASGYFRDSRGNQPQHF. CDR3 in DNA: TGTGCCAGCGGCTATTTCCGGGACTCTCGGGGCAATCAGCCCCAGCATTTT.

The rearrangement uses TRBV27 and TRBJ2-2; D uncertain. This CDR3 is 14 amino acids long. Germline lookup yields CDR1 MNHEY and CDR2 SMNVEV (reference sequence). With 2 bases removed from V and 5 bases from J, the gap between germline ends came to 9 bases. CDR3 loop: CASSLGWRTGELFF. In DNA form, the CDR3 reads TGTGCCAGCAGTTTAGGTTGGCGGACCGGGGAGCTGTTTTTT.

The CDR3 DNA reads TGCGCCAGCAGCCCTTCCGGACAGGGCATCTACGAGCAGTACTTC. Translated: CASSPSGQGIYEQYF. The chain employs TRBV4-3 and TRBJ2-7; 8 bases agree with TRBD1. Trimming took 4 bases from V and 3 from J; bases not matched to a gene: 8. This CDR3 has 15 residues. The germline V gene has CDR1 LGHNA and CDR2 YSLEER.

CDR3 DNA: TGTGCCAGCAGCTTAGCAAGGGAAGGATACAATGAGCAGTTCTTC. It translates to CASSLAREGYNEQFF. The chain uses TRBV11-3 and TRBJ2-1; D is undetermined. This CDR3 spans 15 amino acids. Trimming took off 1 base at V and 4 bases at J, with 11 bases between the two ends. Germline assignment: CDR1 SGHNT and CDR2 YENEEA.

The V call is TRBV27, the J call TRBJ1-2; TRBD1 aligns across 8 bases. V was pared by 4 bases and J by 6 bases, with 10 bases of the junction left unmatched. The CDR3 has 15 amino acids. In germline, CDR1 is MNHEY, CDR2 SMNVEV (reference sequence). The CDR3 nucleotides are TGTGCCAGCAGTTCCTGGGACAGGCGGATGGATGGCTACACCTTC. Translating gives CASSSWDRRMDGYTF.

This clone was recorded once. The V gene is TRBV25-1, the J gene TRBJ1-1; no firm D call. The CDR3 spans 15 residues. CDR1 and CDR2 (germline): MGHDK, SYGVNS. Trimming cost V 1 base and J 2 bases, with 11 bases left between them. The DNA of the CDR3 is TGTGCCAGCAGTGAATCCGGCAGGACTAACACTGAAGCTTTCTTT. As protein: CASSESGRTNTEAFF.

This chain connects TRBV7-4 to TRBJ2-2, with 16 bases aligning to TRBD2. The CDR3 has 18 amino acids. Germline V gives CDR1 SGHVT, CDR2 SQSDAQ. The junction had 3 bases not matched to a gene; V was cut back by 1 base and J by 4 bases. Written as DNA, the CDR3 is TGTGCCAGCAGCTTAGAGGGACTAGCGGGAGGGGTCACCGGGGAGCTGTTTTTT. Translation gives CASSLEGLAGGVTGELFF.

The chain joins TRBV10-3 to TRBJ2-3, with 8 bases fitting TRBD2. CDR3 length: 17 amino acids. V shed 5 bases and J 0 bases; nucleotides not matched to a gene: 10. The germline V gene encodes CDR1 ENHRY and CDR2 SYGVKD. The CDR3 sequence is CAISPTSSGSSTDTQYF. The CDR3 DNA is TGTGCCATCAGTCCCACCTCTAGCGGGTCTAGCACAGATACGCAGTATTTT.